This record covers a single TCR beta chain. Its antigen is unknown. This entry comes from a study of cytomegalovirus exposure and HLA in healthy donors. Study-wide context: Earlier results showed 120 million or so unique TCR beta sequences derived from approximately 170 million T cells. Points from the study as a whole: Earlier analysis yielded a pattern in which most TCR beta V segments were productive about 90% or about 30% of the time. V- and J-gene trimming in TCR beta was tied to a missense DCLRE1C variant by an analysis performed later.

This PCR relied on a set of 60 Vbeta primers and 13 Jbeta primers. Measured with immunoSEQ multiplex PCR; TCRdb has only the in-frame clones, and not every one. Of under 150,000 clones listed, about three quarters are singletons. The CDR3 consists of 14 residues. Germline assignment: CDR1 MNHEY and CDR2 SMNVEV (reference sequence). The V end lost 7 bases, the J end lost 3 bases, and 12 bases lay between the germline ends. This TCR derives from a woman aged 55-69 years in good health and CMV-seropositive. Material for sequencing was PBMCs. The chain employs TRBV27 and TRBJ1-4; TRBD1 is a possible D gene (5 bases). The CDR3 bases are TGTGCCAGCAAATGGCAGGGCCCTAATGAAAAACTGTTTTTT. This sequence encodes CASKWQGPNEKLFF.